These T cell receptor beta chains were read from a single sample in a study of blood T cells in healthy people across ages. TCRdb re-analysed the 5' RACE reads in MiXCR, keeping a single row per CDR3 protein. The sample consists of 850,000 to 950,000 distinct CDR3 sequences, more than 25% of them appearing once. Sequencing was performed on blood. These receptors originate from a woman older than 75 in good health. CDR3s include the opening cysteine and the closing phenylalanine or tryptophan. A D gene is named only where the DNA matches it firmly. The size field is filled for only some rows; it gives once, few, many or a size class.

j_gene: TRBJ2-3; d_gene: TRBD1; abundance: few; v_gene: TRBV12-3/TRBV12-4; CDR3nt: TGTGCCAGCAGTCCAATTCAGGGACAGGGGGCGAGCACAGATACGCAGTATTTT; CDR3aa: CASSPIQGQGASTDTQYF
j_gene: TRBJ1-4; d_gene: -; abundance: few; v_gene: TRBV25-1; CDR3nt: TGTGCCAGCAGTGATTACAGCAGAACTAATGAAAAACTGTTTTTT; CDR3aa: CASSDYSRTNEKLFF
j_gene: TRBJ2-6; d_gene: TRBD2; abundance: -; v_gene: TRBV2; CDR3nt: TGTGCCAGCAGTTGGGAGGGATCCGGGGCCAACGTCCTGACTTTC; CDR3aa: CASSWEGSGANVLTF
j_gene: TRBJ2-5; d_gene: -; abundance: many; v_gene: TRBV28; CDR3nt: TGTGCCAGCAGCGATACGGGGTACCAAGAGACCCAGTACTTC; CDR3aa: CASSDTGYQETQYF
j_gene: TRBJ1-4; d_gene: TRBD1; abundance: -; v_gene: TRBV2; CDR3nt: TGTGCCAGCAGTAGGGACAGACAACTGTTTTTT; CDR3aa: CASSRDRQLFF
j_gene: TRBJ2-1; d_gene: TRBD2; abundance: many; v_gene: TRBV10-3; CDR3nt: TGTGCCATCAGTGGGACGGCGGGGGAAAAAGGTGAGCAGTTCTTC; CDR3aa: CAISGTAGEKGEQFF
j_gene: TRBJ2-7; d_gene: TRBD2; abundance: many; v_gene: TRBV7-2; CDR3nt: TGTGCCAGCAGCCCCCTTAGGTCTAGCGGGGGATATTACTACGAGCAGTACTTC; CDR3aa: CASSPLRSSGGYYYEQYF
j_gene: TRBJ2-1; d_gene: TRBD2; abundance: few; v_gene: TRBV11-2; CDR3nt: TGTGCCAGCAGCATAAAGGGACTAGCGGGGAATGAGCAGTTCTTC; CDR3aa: CASSIKGLAGNEQFF
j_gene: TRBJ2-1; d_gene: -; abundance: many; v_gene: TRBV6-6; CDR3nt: TGTGCCAGCAGCCAGGGTCAACTGGGAGCATCCTACAATGAGCAGTTCTTC; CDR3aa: CASSQGQLGASYNEQFF
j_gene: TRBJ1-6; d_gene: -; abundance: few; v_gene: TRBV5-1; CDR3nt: TGCGCCAGCAGCGACCCGGGCCGAGGAAGTTCACCCCTCCACTTT; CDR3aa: CASSDPGRGSSPLHF
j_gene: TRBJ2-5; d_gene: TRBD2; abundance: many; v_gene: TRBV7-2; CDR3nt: TGTGCCAGCAGCCACACCACTAGCGGACTCCAAGAGACCCAGTACTTC; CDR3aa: CASSHTTSGLQETQYF
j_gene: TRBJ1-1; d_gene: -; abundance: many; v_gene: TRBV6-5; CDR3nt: TGTGCCAGCAGTACACAACGCGACCCCGACGATGCTTTCTTT; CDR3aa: CASSTQRDPDDAFF
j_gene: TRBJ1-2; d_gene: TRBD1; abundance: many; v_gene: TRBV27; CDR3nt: TGTGCCAGGGAGCCGGGACAGGGTCTCGGTCCCTATGGCTACACCTTC; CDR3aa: CAREPGQGLGPYGYTF
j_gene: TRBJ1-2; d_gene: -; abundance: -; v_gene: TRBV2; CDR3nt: TGTGCCAGCAGTAACAGGAGAGGCTACACCTTC; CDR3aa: CASSNRRGYTF